Listed below are T cell receptor beta chains from one sample, sequenced in a study of CXCR3-negative and CXCR3-positive naive CD8 T cells. TCRdb reprocessed the 5' RACE reads and keeps a single row for each CDR3 protein, giving no DNA. The sample table sets out about 98,000 distinct CDR3 sequences. Specimen: naive CXCR3+ CD8+ T cells from blood. Receptors were obtained from a human donor in good health. Some clones in this sample may be carry-over from other donors' samples. The CDR3 runs from the conserved cysteine through the conserved F or W.

j_call: TRBJ2-3
v_call: TRBV7-2
cdr3_aa: CASSFSDRLTDTQYF

j_call: TRBJ2-7
v_call: TRBV20-1
cdr3_aa: CSAFDRELPYEQYF

j_call: TRBJ2-1
v_call: TRBV20-1
cdr3_aa: CSAIRKGGTTNENEQFF

j_call: TRBJ1-3
v_call: TRBV7-2
cdr3_aa: CASSLPAGNTIYF

j_call: TRBJ1-3
v_call: TRBV10-3
cdr3_aa: CAISNVSSGNTIYF

j_call: TRBJ2-3
v_call: TRBV20-1
cdr3_aa: CSAHYIRDSHTDTQYF

j_call: TRBJ2-5
v_call: TRBV4-1
cdr3_aa: CASSHPGQGSRETQYF

j_call: TRBJ2-1
v_call: TRBV6-2/TRBV6-3
cdr3_aa: CASSGLAAEQFF

j_call: TRBJ1-4
v_call: TRBV15
cdr3_aa: CATSGDRFNEKLFF

j_call: TRBJ2-3
v_call: TRBV28
cdr3_aa: CASSPKTSGVTDTQYF

j_call: TRBJ1-4
v_call: TRBV19
cdr3_aa: CASSPDATNEKLFF

j_call: TRBJ1-2
v_call: TRBV28
cdr3_aa: CASSFGTGVGYTF

j_call: TRBJ1-1
v_call: TRBV20-1
cdr3_aa: CSAPGTGGALGAFF

j_call: TRBJ2-1
v_call: TRBV6-1
cdr3_aa: CASSEASGGVNEQFF

j_call: TRBJ2-7
v_call: TRBV28
cdr3_aa: CASSPPSGLIYEQYF

j_call: TRBJ2-7
v_call: TRBV6-5
cdr3_aa: CASSYSRSYEQYF

j_call: TRBJ1-2
v_call: TRBV28
cdr3_aa: CASRLGDGYTF

j_call: TRBJ2-7
v_call: TRBV4-2
cdr3_aa: CASSQNRATGEGGSYEQYF

j_call: TRBJ1-5
v_call: TRBV21-1
cdr3_aa: CASSKVPRQGVQGPQHF

j_call: TRBJ2-6
v_call: TRBV12-3/TRBV12-4
cdr3_aa: CASSRGLAGVSGANVLTF

j_call: TRBJ2-3
v_call: TRBV29-1
cdr3_aa: CSVDSGAKVNGADTQYF

j_call: TRBJ1-2
v_call: TRBV6-5
cdr3_aa: CASSSIPGGASNGYTF

j_call: TRBJ2-5
v_call: TRBV7-9
cdr3_aa: CASSLRDSWDETQYF

j_call: TRBJ1-2
v_call: TRBV9
cdr3_aa: CASSRNKDGWYRGQRGYTF

j_call: TRBJ2-1
v_call: TRBV7-9
cdr3_aa: CASSSIAGGFYNEQFF

j_call: TRBJ2-7
v_call: TRBV29-1
cdr3_aa: CSVRKGTGGAQQYF

j_call: TRBJ2-6
v_call: TRBV9
cdr3_aa: CASSVDGGLAGAGGANVLTF

j_call: TRBJ2-7
v_call: TRBV12-3/TRBV12-4
cdr3_aa: CASSFGTGAYEQYF

j_call: TRBJ2-2
v_call: TRBV28
cdr3_aa: CASSFGQYTGELFF

j_call: TRBJ2-7
v_call: TRBV20-1
cdr3_aa: CSARSTGNSYEQYF

j_call: TRBJ1-2
v_call: TRBV3-1
cdr3_aa: CASSQGALNYGYTF

j_call: TRBJ2-7
v_call: TRBV18
cdr3_aa: CSSSPGRAYEQYF

j_call: TRBJ1-4
v_call: TRBV5-1
cdr3_aa: CASSLGQGSTNEKLFF

j_call: TRBJ2-2
v_call: TRBV7-9
cdr3_aa: CASSPAWAGYQLNTGELFF

j_call: TRBJ1-2
v_call: TRBV20-1
cdr3_aa: CSARVGDRGNYGYTF